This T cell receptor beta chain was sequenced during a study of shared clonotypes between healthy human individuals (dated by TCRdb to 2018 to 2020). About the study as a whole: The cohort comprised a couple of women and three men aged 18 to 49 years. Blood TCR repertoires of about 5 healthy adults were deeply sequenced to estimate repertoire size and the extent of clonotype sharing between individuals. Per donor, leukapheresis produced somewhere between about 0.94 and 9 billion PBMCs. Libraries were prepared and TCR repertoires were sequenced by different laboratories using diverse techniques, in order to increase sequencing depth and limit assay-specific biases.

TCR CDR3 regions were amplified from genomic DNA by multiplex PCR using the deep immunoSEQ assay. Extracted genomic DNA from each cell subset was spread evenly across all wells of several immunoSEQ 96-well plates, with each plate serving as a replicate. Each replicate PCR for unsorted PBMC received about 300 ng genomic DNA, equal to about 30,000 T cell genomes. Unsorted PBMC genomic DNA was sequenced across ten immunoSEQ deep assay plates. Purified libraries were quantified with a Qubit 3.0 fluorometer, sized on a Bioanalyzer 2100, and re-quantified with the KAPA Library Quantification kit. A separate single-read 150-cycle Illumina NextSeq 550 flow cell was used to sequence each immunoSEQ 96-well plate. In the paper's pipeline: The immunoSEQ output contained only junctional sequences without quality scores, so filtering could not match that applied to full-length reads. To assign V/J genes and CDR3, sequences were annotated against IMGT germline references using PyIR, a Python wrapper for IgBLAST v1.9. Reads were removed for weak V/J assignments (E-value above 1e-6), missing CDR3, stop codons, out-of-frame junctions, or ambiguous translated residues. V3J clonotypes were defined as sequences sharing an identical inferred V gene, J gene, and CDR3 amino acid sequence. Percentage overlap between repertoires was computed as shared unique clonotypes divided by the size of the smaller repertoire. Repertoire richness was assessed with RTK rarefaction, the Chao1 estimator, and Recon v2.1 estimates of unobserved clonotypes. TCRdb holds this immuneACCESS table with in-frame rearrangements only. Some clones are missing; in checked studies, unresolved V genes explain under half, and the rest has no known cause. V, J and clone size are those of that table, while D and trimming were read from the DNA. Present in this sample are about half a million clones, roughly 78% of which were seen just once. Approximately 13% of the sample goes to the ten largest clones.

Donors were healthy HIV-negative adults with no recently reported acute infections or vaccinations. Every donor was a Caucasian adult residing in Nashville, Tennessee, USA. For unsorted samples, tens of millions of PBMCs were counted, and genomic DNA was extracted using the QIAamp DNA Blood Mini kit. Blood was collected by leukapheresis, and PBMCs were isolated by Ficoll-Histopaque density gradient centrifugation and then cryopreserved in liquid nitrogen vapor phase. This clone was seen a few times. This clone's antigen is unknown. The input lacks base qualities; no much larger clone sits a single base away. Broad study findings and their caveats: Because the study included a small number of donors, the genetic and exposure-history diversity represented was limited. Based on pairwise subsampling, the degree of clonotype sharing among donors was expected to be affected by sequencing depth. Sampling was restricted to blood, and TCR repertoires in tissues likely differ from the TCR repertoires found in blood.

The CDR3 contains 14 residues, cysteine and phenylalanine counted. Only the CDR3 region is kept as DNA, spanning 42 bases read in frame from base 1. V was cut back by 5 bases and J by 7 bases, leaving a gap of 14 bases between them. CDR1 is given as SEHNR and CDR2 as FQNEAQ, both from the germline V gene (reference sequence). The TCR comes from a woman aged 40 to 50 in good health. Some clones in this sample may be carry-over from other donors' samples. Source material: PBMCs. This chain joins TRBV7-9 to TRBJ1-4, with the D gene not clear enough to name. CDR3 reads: CASSRAGEVEKLFF. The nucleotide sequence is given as TGTGCCAGCAGCCGGGCCGGGGAGGTTGAAAAACTGTTTTTT.